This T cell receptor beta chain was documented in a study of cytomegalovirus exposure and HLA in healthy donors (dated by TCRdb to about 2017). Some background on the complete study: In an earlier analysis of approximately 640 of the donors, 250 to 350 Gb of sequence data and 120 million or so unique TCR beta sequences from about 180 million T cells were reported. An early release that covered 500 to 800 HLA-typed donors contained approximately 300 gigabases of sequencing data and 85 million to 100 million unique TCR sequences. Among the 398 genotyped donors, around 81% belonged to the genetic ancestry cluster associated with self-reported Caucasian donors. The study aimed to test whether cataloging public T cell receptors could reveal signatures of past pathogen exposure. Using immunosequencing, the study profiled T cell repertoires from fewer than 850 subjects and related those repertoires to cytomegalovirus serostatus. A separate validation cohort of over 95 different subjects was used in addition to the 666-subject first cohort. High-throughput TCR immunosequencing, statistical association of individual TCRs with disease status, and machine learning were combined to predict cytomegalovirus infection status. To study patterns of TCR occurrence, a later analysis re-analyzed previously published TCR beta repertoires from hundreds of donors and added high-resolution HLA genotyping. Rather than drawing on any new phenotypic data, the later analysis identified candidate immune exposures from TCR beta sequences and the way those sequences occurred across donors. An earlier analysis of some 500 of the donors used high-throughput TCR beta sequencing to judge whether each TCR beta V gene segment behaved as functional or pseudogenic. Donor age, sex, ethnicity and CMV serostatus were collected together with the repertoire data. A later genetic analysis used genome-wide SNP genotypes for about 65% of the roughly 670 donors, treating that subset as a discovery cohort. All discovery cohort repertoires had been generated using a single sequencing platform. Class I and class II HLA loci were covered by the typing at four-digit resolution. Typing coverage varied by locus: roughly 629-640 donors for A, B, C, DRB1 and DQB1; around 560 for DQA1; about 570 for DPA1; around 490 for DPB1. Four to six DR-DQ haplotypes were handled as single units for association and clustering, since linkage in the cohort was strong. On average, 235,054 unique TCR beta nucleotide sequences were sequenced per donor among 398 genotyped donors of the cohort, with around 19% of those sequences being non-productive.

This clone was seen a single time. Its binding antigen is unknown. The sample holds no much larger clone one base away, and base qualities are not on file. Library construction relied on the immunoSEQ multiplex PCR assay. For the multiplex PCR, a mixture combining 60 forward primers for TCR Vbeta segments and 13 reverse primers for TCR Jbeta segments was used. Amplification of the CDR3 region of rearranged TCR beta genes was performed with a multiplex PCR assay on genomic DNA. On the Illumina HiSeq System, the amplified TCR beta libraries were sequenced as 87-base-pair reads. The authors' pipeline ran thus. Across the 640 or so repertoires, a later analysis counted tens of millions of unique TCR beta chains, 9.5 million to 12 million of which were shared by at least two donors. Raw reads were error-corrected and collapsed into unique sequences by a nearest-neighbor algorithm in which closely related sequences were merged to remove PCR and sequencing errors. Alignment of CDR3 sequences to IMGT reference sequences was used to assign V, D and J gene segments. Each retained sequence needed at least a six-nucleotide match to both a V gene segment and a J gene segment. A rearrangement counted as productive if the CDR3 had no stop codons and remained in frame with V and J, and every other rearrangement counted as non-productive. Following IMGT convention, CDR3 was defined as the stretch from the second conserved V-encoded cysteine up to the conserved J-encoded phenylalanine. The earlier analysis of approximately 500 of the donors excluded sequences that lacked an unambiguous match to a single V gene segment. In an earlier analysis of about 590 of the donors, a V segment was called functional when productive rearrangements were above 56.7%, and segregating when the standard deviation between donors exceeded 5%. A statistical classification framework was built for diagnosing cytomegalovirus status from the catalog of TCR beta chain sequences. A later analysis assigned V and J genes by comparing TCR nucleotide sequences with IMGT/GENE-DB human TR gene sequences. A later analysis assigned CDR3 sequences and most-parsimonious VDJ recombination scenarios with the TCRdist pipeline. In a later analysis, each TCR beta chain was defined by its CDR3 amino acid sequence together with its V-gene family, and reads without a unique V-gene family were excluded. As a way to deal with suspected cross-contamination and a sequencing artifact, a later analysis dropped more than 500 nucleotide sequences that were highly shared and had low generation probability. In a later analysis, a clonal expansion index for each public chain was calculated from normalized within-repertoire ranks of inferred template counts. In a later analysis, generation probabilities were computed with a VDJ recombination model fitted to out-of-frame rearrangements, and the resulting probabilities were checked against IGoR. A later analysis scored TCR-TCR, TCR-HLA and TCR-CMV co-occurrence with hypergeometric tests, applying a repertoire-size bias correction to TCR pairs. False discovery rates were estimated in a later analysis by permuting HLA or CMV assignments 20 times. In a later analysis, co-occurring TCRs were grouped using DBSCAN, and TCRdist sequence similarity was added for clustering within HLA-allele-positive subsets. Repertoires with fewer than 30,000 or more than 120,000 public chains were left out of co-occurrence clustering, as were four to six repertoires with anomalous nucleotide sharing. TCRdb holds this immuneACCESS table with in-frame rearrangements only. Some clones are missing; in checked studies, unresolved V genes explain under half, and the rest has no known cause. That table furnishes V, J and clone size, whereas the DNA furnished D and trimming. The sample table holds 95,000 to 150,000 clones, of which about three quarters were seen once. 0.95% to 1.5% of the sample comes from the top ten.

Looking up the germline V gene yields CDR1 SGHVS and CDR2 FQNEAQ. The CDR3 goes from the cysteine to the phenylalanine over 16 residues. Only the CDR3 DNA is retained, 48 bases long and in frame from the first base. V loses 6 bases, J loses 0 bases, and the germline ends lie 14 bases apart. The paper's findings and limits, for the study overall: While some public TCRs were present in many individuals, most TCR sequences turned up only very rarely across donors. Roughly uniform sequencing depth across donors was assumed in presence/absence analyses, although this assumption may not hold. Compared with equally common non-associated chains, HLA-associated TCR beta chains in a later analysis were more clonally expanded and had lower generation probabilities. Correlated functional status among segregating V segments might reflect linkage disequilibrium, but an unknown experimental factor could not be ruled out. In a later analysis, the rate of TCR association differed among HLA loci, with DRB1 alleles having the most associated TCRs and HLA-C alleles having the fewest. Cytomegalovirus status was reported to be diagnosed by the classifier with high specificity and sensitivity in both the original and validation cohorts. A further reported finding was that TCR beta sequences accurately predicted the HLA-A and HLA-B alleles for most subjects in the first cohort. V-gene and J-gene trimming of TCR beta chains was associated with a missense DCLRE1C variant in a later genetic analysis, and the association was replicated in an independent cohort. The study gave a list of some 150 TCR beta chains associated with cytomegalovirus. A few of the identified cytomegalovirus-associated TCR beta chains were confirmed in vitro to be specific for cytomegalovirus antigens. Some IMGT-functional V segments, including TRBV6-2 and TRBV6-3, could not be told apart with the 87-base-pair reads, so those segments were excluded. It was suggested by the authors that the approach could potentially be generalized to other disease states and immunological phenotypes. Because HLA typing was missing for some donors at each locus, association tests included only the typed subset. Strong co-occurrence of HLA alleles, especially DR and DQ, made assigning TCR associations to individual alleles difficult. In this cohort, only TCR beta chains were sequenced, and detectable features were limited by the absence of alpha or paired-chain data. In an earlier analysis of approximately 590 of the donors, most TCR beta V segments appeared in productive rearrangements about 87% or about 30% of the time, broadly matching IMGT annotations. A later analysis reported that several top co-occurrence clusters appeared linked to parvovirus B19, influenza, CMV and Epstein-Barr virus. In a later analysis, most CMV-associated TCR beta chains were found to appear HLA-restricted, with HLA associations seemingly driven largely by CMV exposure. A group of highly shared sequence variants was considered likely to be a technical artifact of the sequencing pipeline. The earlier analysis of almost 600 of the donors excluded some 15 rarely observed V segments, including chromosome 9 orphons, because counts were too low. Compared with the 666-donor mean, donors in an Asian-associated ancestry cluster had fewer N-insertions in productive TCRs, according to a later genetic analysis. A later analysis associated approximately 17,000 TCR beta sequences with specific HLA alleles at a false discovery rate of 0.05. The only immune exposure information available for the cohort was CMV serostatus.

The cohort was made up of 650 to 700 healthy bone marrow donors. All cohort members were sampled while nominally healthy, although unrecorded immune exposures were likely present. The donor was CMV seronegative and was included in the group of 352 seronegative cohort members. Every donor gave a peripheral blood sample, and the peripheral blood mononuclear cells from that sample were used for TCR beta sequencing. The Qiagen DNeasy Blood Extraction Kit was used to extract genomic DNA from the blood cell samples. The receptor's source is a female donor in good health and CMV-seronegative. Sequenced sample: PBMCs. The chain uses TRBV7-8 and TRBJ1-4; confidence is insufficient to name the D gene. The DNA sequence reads TGTGCCAGCAGGGCGGAAGGCCCTGCAACTAATGAAAAACTGTTTTTT. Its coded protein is CASRAEGPATNEKLFF.